The sequence of this T cell receptor (beta chain) was determined in a study of T cell responses to AZD1222 COVID-19 vaccine. Clones were read by immunoSEQ multiplex PCR, and TCRdb kept only the in-frame ones, dropping some. This table has 150,000 to 200,000 clones, about 90% appearing once. The TCR was taken from an adult who received the AZD1222 COVID-19 vaccine. The sample here was peripheral blood, taken 28 days after the second AZD1222 dose.

CDR3 loop: CASSLRTSGSSTDTQYF. DNA of the CDR3: TGTGCCAGCAGCTTAAGGACTAGCGGGTCTAGCACAGATACGCAGTATTTT. The V call is TRBV13, the J call TRBJ2-3, with TRBD2 matching 11 bases. J was trimmed by 0 bases and V by 2 bases; bases with no gene match: 4. This CDR3 is 17 amino acids long. Germline lookup yields CDR1 PRHDT and CDR2 FYEKMQ (reference sequence).